Each of the 8 T cell receptor beta chains below was sequenced from the same sample in a study of T-cell reconstitution after alpha-beta-depleted transplantation in children. The library targeted TCRbeta and was prepared with unique molecular identifiers. TCRdb re-analysed the PCR reads in MiXCR, keeping a single row per CDR3 protein. The sample includes about 980,000 distinct CDR3 sequences, about 29% seen only once; the top ten take roughly 27%. The sample consisted of PBMCs, mostly from graft donor cells, taken 360 days after TCRalphabeta/CD19-depleted stem cell transplant. These receptors all stem from a boy in the first two years of life who had a stem cell transplant for SCID, so the T cells may come from the graft donor.

V and J are TRBV20-1 and TRBJ2-1; possible D gene TRBD1, 5 bases. V dropped 3 bases and J dropped 5 bases, with 11 bases sitting between them. The CDR3 contains 13 residues. Germline-derived CDR1 and CDR2 are DFQATT and SNEGSKA (reference sequence). The CDR3, as DNA: TGCAGTGCTAGTTTGGGGCCCCACAATGAGCAGTTCTTC. It yields the protein CSASLGPHNEQFF.

The chain carries TRBV12-3 or TRBV12-4 and TRBJ2-1; a possible D gene is TRBD2 (6 bases). V was clipped by 7 bases and J by 9 bases, with 16 bases between them. The CDR3 has 13 amino acids. CDR3 in amino acids: CASTAGSGGEQFF. The CDR3 DNA reads TGTGCCAGCACGGCGGGGTCCGGGGGTGAGCAGTTCTTC.

This clonotype has only a few counts. The genes are TRBV9 and TRBJ2-1; 9 positions match TRBD2. Unmatched junction bases numbered 6, after V lost 6 bases and J lost 2 bases. The CDR3 sequence is 15 residues long. Germline CDR1 SGDLS, CDR2 YYNGEE. As DNA, the CDR3 is TGTGCCAGCACCCGTGCGGGGGGGGCCTACAATGAGCAGTTCTTC. Its translation is CASTRAGGAYNEQFF.

The chain employs TRBV4-2 and TRBJ1-6; D is perhaps TRBD1 (5 bases). The CDR3 loop spans 15 amino acids. Per the germline V gene, CDR1 is LGHNA and CDR2 is YNFKEQ. The V gene lost 0 bases and the J gene lost 8 bases, with 11 bases spanning the gap. DNA for the CDR3: TGTGCCAGCAGCCAAGATGGCCGGGGGGATTCACCCCTCCACTTT. Amino acids: CASSQDGRGDSPLHF.

This clonotype was picked up a small number of times. The CDR3 sequence is CASSFRSEVNTEAFF. The CDR3 DNA follows: TGCGCCAGCAGCTTTAGGAGCGAGGTGAACACTGAAGCTTTCTTT. The chain employs TRBV5-1 and TRBJ1-1, with D hard to call. V dropped 2 bases and J dropped 0 bases, with 11 bases sitting between them. Germline V gene lookup returns CDR1 SGHRS and CDR2 YFSETQ. The CDR3 sequence is 15 residues long.

This clonotype was counted between two and nine times. The chain recombines TRBV6-5 with TRBJ1-2; 8 positions agree with TRBD1. This CDR3 spans 16 amino acids. Germline lookup yields CDR1 MNHEY and CDR2 SVGAGI. The ends lost 4 bases at V and 4 bases at J; junction bases unmatched: 11. The CDR3 reads CASSLVRTGPSYGYTF. CDR3 DNA sequence: TGTGCCAGCAGTTTGGTCCGGACAGGGCCCTCCTATGGCTACACCTTC.

A few counts support this clonotype. V and J are TRBV6-2 or TRBV6-3 and TRBJ2-1; D remains ambiguous. V lost 2 bases to trimming and J lost 8 bases, with 19 bases between them. The germline CDR1 and CDR2 sequences are MNHEY and SVGEGT. The CDR3 has 16 residues. CDR3 nucleotide sequence: TGTGCCAGCAGTTACCCGGAACGGCCGCCGGCGGATGAGCAGTTCTTC. This translates into CASSYPERPPADEQFF.

This chain connects TRBV4-2 to TRBJ2-3, with TRBD2 matching 8 bases. CDR1 and CDR2 (germline): LGHNA, YNFKEQ. V lost 0 bases, J lost 3 bases, and 14 bases stayed unmatched. The CDR3 sequence is 19 residues long. The CDR3 loop is CASSQDSNSRGGRTDTQYF. CDR3 DNA sequence: TGTGCCAGCAGCCAAGATTCGAATTCTCGGGGGGGTCGAACAGATACGCAGTATTTT.